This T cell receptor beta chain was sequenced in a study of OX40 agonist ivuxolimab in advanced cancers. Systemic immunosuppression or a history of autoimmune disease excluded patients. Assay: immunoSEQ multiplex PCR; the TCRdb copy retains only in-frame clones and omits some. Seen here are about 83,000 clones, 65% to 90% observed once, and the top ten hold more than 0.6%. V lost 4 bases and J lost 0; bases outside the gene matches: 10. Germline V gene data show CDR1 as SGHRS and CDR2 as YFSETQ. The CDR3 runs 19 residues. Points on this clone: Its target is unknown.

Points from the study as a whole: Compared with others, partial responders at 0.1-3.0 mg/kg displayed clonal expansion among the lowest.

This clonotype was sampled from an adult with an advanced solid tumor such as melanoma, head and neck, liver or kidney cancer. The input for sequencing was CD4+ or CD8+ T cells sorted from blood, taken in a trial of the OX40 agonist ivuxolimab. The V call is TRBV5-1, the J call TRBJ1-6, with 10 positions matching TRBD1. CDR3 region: CASSQPPGQGDSYNSPLHF. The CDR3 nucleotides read TGCGCCAGCAGCCAGCCCCCCGGACAGGGGGACTCCTATAATTCACCCCTCCACTTT.